This T cell receptor beta chain was recorded in a study of OX40 agonist ivuxolimab in advanced cancers. Blood draws occurred at baseline, cycle 4 day 1, and cycle 7 day 1. Profiling relied on immunoSEQ multiplex PCR, and the TCRdb table lists in-frame clones only, not all of them. This sample carries 95,000 to 150,000 clones, approximately 92% of them seen once, and the ten largest clones take approximately 0.15%. As concerns this clone: Antigen specificity is unknown.

Study-level results: At doses 0.1 to 3.0 mg/kg, CD4+ and CD8+ clones expanded. It was also the case that some nonresponders had low normalized T-cell clonal expansion.

Trimming shortened V by 6 bases and J by 8 bases, and 10 bases separated the two germline ends. The CDR3 spans 11 residues. Per germline, CDR1 MDHEN and CDR2 SYDVKM. The origin of this receptor is an adult with an advanced solid tumor such as melanoma, head and neck, liver or kidney cancer. Material: CD4+ or CD8+ T cells sorted from blood, obtained in a trial of the OX40 agonist ivuxolimab. This chain uses TRBV28 with TRBJ1-2, with TRBD1 as a possible D gene (6 bases). DNA for the CDR3: TGTGCCAGCAGGGAAACAGGGGGCTACACCTTC. Encoded protein: CASRETGGYTF.